The 16 T cell receptor beta chains listed next were all sequenced from one sample in a study of shared clonotypes between healthy human individuals. Clones were read by immunoSEQ multiplex PCR, and TCRdb kept only the in-frame ones, dropping some. The table lists roughly 1 million clones, around 78% of them singletons, with 0.5% to 0.6% in the top ten. The source material was memory CD4+ T cells from PBMCs. Subset defined: CD45RA-negative fraction. The receptors were gathered from a man between 18 and 35 years old in good health. Some clones in this sample may be carry-over from other donors' samples.

The chain employs TRBV21-1 and TRBJ2-3. TRBV21-1 is labeled a pseudogene. This CDR3 is 11 amino acids long. The CDR3 loop reads CASSKCGTQYF. The CDR3, as DNA: TGTGCCAGCAGCAAATGTGGTACGCAGTATTTT.

The V and J genes are TRBV7-9 and TRBJ1-6; D is possibly TRBD1 (6 bases). The CDR3 extends over 15 amino acids. CDR1 and CDR2 from the germline V gene are SEHNR and FQNEAQ (reference sequence). The V gene lost 7 bases and the J gene lost 7 bases, with 17 bases spanning the gap. CDR3 DNA sequence: TGTGCCAGCAAGGGGGGCACGAACGGGAATTCACCCCTCCACTTT. Translating gives CASKGGTNGNSPLHF.

This chain connects TRBV11-2 to TRBJ2-3; D is unresolved. Germline CDR1 reads SGHAT; CDR2 reads FQNNGV. The V end was cut by 5 bases, the J end by 1 base, with 10 bases between. This CDR3 comprises 14 residues. CDR3 sequence reads: CASSPSGGTDTQYF. DNA of the CDR3: TGTGCCAGCAGCCCCTCTGGGGGCACAGATACGCAGTATTTT.

The genes are TRBV2 and TRBJ2-7; 7 bases map to TRBD1. Germline V lookup: CDR1 SNHLY, CDR2 FYNNEI. The length of the CDR3 is 14 residues. V shed 8 bases, J shed 3 bases, and the junction held 10 bases outside the gene matches. The CDR3: CASGRQGRVYEQYF. Written as DNA, the CDR3 is TGTGCCAGCGGGAGACAGGGAAGGGTCTACGAGCAGTACTTC.

V is TRBV19 and J is TRBJ1-1, with 7 bases identical to TRBD1. V lost 7 bases and J lost 4; bases outside the gene matches: 15. CDR3 length: 16 amino acids. Germline V gene data show CDR1 as LNHDA and CDR2 as SQIVND (reference sequence). CDR3 sequence reads: CASNLREGGESTEAFF. The CDR3 nucleotides read TGTGCCAGTAACCTAAGGGAAGGGGGCGAGAGCACTGAAGCTTTCTTT.

This rearrangement joins TRBV7-9 to TRBJ2-2; D is possibly TRBD1 (5 bases). Germline V gene data show CDR1 as SEHNR and CDR2 as FQNEAQ (reference sequence). CDR3 size: 15 residues. V lost 3 bases, J lost 7 bases, and 15 bases lay in between. The CDR3 DNA reads as TGTGCCAGCAGCTTCTATTCTGGGGCGAACGGGGAGCTGTTTTTT. Encoded protein: CASSFYSGANGELFF.

Comment on this clone: Other DNA sequences from this sample encode an identical CDR3 as well. V is TRBV29-1 and J is TRBJ2-5; D unresolved. CDR1 SQVTM and CDR2 ANQGSEA come from the germline V gene. The ends were cut back, 3 bases at V and 1 base at J, with 6 bases in the middle. The CDR3 totals 12 residues. CDR3 sequence (DNA): TGCAGCGTTGAGGTTATCCAAGAGACCCAGTACTTC. Translating it yields CSVEVIQETQYF.

The chain couples TRBV28 to TRBJ2-7, with TRBD1 identical over 8 bases. Germline V lookup: CDR1 MDHEN, CDR2 SYDVKM. V lost 8 bases, J lost 0 bases, and 6 bases stayed unmatched. The CDR3 covers 14 residues. The CDR3 DNA reads as TGTGCCAGCCTCGGGGACAGGCTCTCCTACGAGCAGTACTTC. It specifies CASLGDRLSYEQYF.

This clone was observed at least ten times. V and J are TRBV2 and TRBJ2-5, with 11 nucleotides matching TRBD2. With V trimmed by 4 bases and J by 5 bases, 9 bases remained unmatched. CDR3 length: 16 amino acids. The germline gives CDR1 SNHLY, CDR2 FYNNEI. CDR3: CASSGFSGRAQETQYF. CDR3 DNA: TGTGCCAGCAGTGGGTTTAGCGGGAGGGCCCAGGAGACCCAGTACTTC.

The chain is built from TRBV6-6 and TRBJ2-7; TRBD1 aligns across 7 bases. Germline CDR1 and CDR2: MNHNY and SVGAGI (reference sequence). J lost 7 bases, V lost 6 bases, and 12 bases had no gene match. The CDR3 runs to 14 residues. The CDR3 DNA sequence: TGTGCCAGCAGAACGGGACAGCCTACCTTAGAGCAGTACTTC. Its translation: CASRTGQPTLEQYF.

This CDR3 reads CASSSSFQGTLIYEQYF. The CDR3 nucleotides read TGTGCCAGCAGTTCCTCATTTCAGGGGACCCTTATCTACGAGCAGTACTTC. The V gene is TRBV28, the J gene TRBJ2-7, with TRBD1 as a possible D gene (6 bases). Germline CDR1 reads MDHEN; CDR2 reads SYDVKM. With 4 bases removed from V and 3 bases from J, the gap between germline ends came to 22 bases. This CDR3 has 17 amino acids.

At least ten counts were recorded for this clone. The J gene is TRBJ1-2, the V gene TRBV27; possible D gene TRBD1, 6 bases. Trimming removed 8 bases from V and 1 base from J, with 14 bases in between. CDR1 is MNHEY and CDR2 is SMNVEV in the germline V gene (reference sequence). This CDR3 contains 14 residues. CDR3 loop: CASPTGYLNYGYTF. The CDR3 nucleotides are TGTGCCAGCCCTACAGGGTACCTTAACTATGGCTACACCTTC.

The chain employs TRBV5-1 and TRBJ1-5; D unclear. Germline lookup yields CDR1 SGHRS and CDR2 YFSETQ. The CDR3 totals 17 residues. Trimming stripped 4 bases from V and 3 bases from J, with 20 bases between. The chain's CDR3 is CASSPGPVDIPNQPQHF. DNA of the CDR3: TGCGCCAGCAGCCCGGGCCCAGTCGATATACCCAATCAGCCCCAGCATTTT. Full variable domain (rest looked up from reference TRBV5-1 and TRBJ1-5): KAGVTQTPRYLIKTRGQQVTLSCSPISGHRSVSWYQQTPGQGLQFLFEYFSETQRNKGNFPGRFSGRQFSNSRSEMNVSTLELGDSALYLCASSPGPVDIPNQPQHFGDGTRLSIL.

The chain is built from TRBV7-9 and TRBJ1-3, with D maybe TRBD1 (5 bases). The CDR3 is 11 residues long. CDR1 and CDR2 (germline): SEHNR, FQNEAQ (reference sequence). The V and J ends lost 2 bases and 16 bases respectively, with 12 bases between them. CDR3 amino acids: CASSLRGVGYF. The CDR3 DNA reads as TGTGCCAGCAGCTTACGAGGGGTCGGCTATTTT.

This clone was observed a handful of times. The V gene is TRBV4-2, the J gene TRBJ2-2; 7 nucleotides align to TRBD2. Germline CDR1 reads LGHNA; CDR2 reads YNFKEQ. J gave up 8 bases and V 0 bases, and 12 bases lay outside the gene matches. The CDR3 is made up of 17 amino acids. The CDR3, as DNA: TGTGCCAGCAGCCAAGAGAGTACGGGAGGCGGGCGGGGGGAGCTGTTTTTT. Its protein is CASSQESTGGGRGELFF.

V is TRBV4-3 and J is TRBJ2-1, with D perhaps being TRBD1 or TRBD2 (5 bases each). Trimming stripped 0 bases from V and 8 bases from J, with 11 bases between. Germline CDR1 is LGHNA and CDR2 is YSLEER. This CDR3 is built from 14 residues. The DNA for the CDR3 is TGCGCCAGCAGCCAAGATTACCGGGACCATGAGCAGTTCTTC. Its translation is CASSQDYRDHEQFF.